This entry features one TCR beta chain sequence. The sample is drawn from a study of identifying expanded T cells in peripheral blood. Assay used: immunoSEQ multiplex PCR; TCRdb lists only in-frame clones, some missing. The data contain approximately 63,000 clones, roughly 86% of them singletons. V gave up 0 bases and J gave up 13 bases, with 14 bases separating them. CDR1 is ENHRY, CDR2 SYGVKD, per germline. This CDR3 region has 13 residues. The specimen was blood. The chain couples TRBV10-3 to TRBJ2-3; D is unresolved. This receptor was taken from a person aged 18-70 years in good health. The CDR3, as DNA: TGTGCCATCAGTGAGTCGGCTGAGAATCGGGAGTATTTT. Translated: CAISESAENREYF.